What follows describes a single TCR beta chain. The antigen it binds to is not known. One base away there is no much larger clone; base qualities are not given. The sample is drawn from a study of early T cells in non-severe SARS-CoV-2 infection (dated by TCRdb to 2020 to 2023). About the full investigation: Bulk RNA from unsorted whole blood was used for TCR sequencing, so alpha and beta chains could not be paired.

Library generation was performed with 5' RACE. The instrument was a NextSeq 500. The TCR library protocol attached unique molecular identifiers to individual cDNA molecules to correct for sequencing error and PCR bias. Both TCR alpha and beta chains were sequenced, and tight co-correlation was observed between alpha and beta sequence abundances in each sample. Regarding the original processing steps: Decombinator V4 was used to perform V gene, J gene and CDR3 annotation of TCR sequences. Expanded TCRs were defined as changing significantly between any two time points under a Poisson model with p below 0.0001. TCR abundances were normalised to the total number of TCRs sequenced per sample and were expressed as counts per million. TRAV1-2 paired with TRAJ12, TRAJ20 or TRAJ33 defined MAIT TCRs, while TRAV10 paired with TRAJ18 defined iNKT TCRs. A search of VDJdb, accessed on 1 November 2021, was run for TCRs annotated to CMV, EBV and SARS-CoV-2, with TCRs annotated for multiple antigens excluded. TCRdb itself trimmed the public reads at Q25 with fastp, ran MiXCR and retained productive beta chains. CDR3 protein duplicates are merged, each entry listing the most common genes and DNA. These V and J calls originate from TCRdb's pipeline instead of the authors' own analysis. The sample table holds about 92,000 distinct CDR3 sequences, of which 16% were seen once. The biggest ten clones account for over 0.95% of the sample.

Overall study outcomes, separate from this receptor: Matching against VDJdb was skewed toward anti-spike CD8 responses, likely underestimated virus-specific expansions, and missed private and CD4 specificities.

Looking up the germline V gene (reference sequence) yields CDR1 MNHNY and CDR2 SVGAGI. At the junction V is shortened by 0 bases and J by 5 bases, with 11 bases in between. The CDR3 spans 14 residues, from the cysteine through the phenylalanine. The read is trimmed to its CDR3 DNA, 42 bases read in frame from base 1. This was a case-control study nested in a cohort of healthcare workers in London, UK, who had nasopharyngeal swab PCR tests and blood samples taken every week. Healthcare workers were recruited between 23 and 31 March 2020, during the week of the UK lockdown, and were followed weekly for up to roughly 15 weeks.

Sequenced material: whole blood. The TCR comes from an adult who was a healthcare worker with PCR-confirmed SARS-CoV-2 infection or an uninfected control (not recorded which). Recombination joined TRBV6-6 with TRBJ2-7; the D gene lacks a confident call. At the DNA level, the sequence is TGTGCCAGCAGTTACTCGAAAGGAGTCCACGAGCAGTACTTC. It translates to CASSYSKGVHEQYF.